A selection of T cell receptor beta chains follows, all from one sample in a study of regulatory T cells in long-lasting Graves disease. TCRdb independently ran MiXCR on the multiplex PCR reads; one entry per CDR3 protein. The sample lists fewer than 650,000 distinct CDR3 sequences; 15% to 20% were seen once. This same sample was also part of a study on T cells in Graves' hyperthyroidism and ophthalmopathy.

The sequenced sample was peripheral blood mononuclear cells (PBMCs), obtained at new diagnosis, from a patient treated with antithyroid drugs. The receptor set was obtained from a man younger than 35 with Graves disease. CDR3s include the opening cysteine and the closing phenylalanine or tryptophan. D genes are given only for firm matches. The listing skips clone size in some rows; elsewhere it reads once, few, many or a size class.

>.|TRBV29-1|.|TRBJ2-3
CSVVSESTDTQYF
TGCAGCGTTGTTTCGGAGAGCACAGATACGCAGTATTTT
>.|TRBV29-1|few|TRBJ2-7
CSARNPLRSSYEQYF
TGCAGCGCCCGAAACCCCCTCAGGAGCTCCTACGAGCAGTACTTC
>TRBD2|TRBV12-3/TRBV12-4|many|TRBJ2-5
CASRREEVWETQYF
TGTGCCAGCAGGCGGGAGGAGGTCTGGGAGACCCAGTACTTC
>TRBD2|TRBV9|few|TRBJ2-7
CASSAGAGTSGTQPSYEQYF
TGTGCCAGCAGCGCAGGGGCCGGGACTAGCGGGACACAACCTTCCTACGAGCAGTACTTC
>.|TRBV12-3/TRBV12-4|few|TRBJ1-4
CASSLALGGEKLFF
TGTGCCAGCAGTTTAGCGCTTGGGGGCGAAAAACTGTTTTTT
>.|TRBV20-1|.|TRBJ2-1
CSARMARHTVKRDEQFF
TGCAGTGCTAGGATGGCCCGACACACCGTAAAGCGGGATGAGCAGTTCTTC
>.|TRBV6-1|many|TRBJ2-3
CASRRTASTDTQYF
TGTGCCAGCAGAAGGACAGCTAGCACAGATACGCAGTATTTT
>TRBD1|TRBV20-1|few|TRBJ2-7
CSASIVGTGASEQYF
TGCAGTGCTAGCATCGTCGGGACAGGGGCTTCCGAGCAGTACTTC
>.|TRBV2|many|TRBJ2-5
CASAGPTETQYF
TGTGCCAGCGCGGGCCCTACTGAGACCCAGTACTTC
>.|TRBV2|few|TRBJ2-3
CASSFNDSWRTQYF
TGTGCCAGCAGTTTCAACGATTCTTGGAGGACGCAGTATTTT
>TRBD1|TRBV27|few|TRBJ2-7
CASSFLDRDGQYF
TGTGCCAGCAGTTTCCTCGACAGGGACGGGCAGTACTTC
>TRBD2|TRBV7-9|many|TRBJ2-7
CASSEGLAGASYEQYF
TGTGCCAGCAGCGAGGGACTAGCGGGAGCCTCCTACGAGCAGTACTTC
>.|TRBV18|.|TRBJ2-7
CASSPPRAGRNSYEQYF
TGTGCCAGCTCACCACCGAGGGCAGGCAGAAATTCCTACGAGCAGTACTTC
>.|TRBV27|few|TRBJ2-1
CASSLGVGGGNEQFF
TGTGCCAGCAGTTTAGGGGTTGGGGGTGGGAATGAGCAGTTCTTC
>.|TRBV10-1|many|TRBJ1-1
CASTARTGPAAFF
TGCGCCAGCACTGCAAGAACAGGGCCTGCAGCTTTCTTT
>.|TRBV28|few|TRBJ2-2
CASAGAVNTGELFF
TGTGCCAGCGCTGGCGCGGTGAACACCGGGGAGCTGTTTTTT
>.|TRBV20-1|few|TRBJ2-1
CSAKSGAGPSNEQFF
TGCAGTGCTAAGTCTGGAGCGGGCCCCTCCAATGAGCAGTTCTTC
>TRBD1|TRBV20-1|many|TRBJ2-5
CSASFPGDRQYF
TGCAGTGCTAGCTTTCCTGGGGACAGGCAGTACTTC
>.|TRBV10-3|many|TRBJ2-7
CAISDPGHTSYEQYF
TGTGCCATCAGTGACCCCGGACATACTAGCTACGAGCAGTACTTC
>.|TRBV20-1|many|TRBJ2-1
CSARAIYEQFF
TGCAGTGCTAGGGCGATATATGAGCAGTTCTTC
>.|TRBV7-9|.|TRBJ1-1
CASSLIFSNTEAFF
TGTGCCAGCAGCTTAATCTTCTCGAACACTGAAGCTTTCTTT
>TRBD2|TRBV5-1|.|TRBJ2-5
CASSEERGTSGRAKTQYF
TGCGCCAGCAGCGAAGAACGAGGAACTAGCGGGAGGGCGAAGACCCAGTACTTC
>TRBD1|TRBV6-5|few|TRBJ2-2
CASSFQTGHTGELFF
TGTGCCAGCAGTTTCCAGACAGGGCACACCGGGGAGCTGTTTTTT
>TRBD1|TRBV24-1|.|TRBJ2-3
CATSDRTGSDTQYF
TGTGCCACCAGTGATCGGACAGGGTCAGATACGCAGTATTTT
>.|TRBV5-1|.|TRBJ2-7
CASSYEPPVVGEQYF
TGCGCCAGCAGCTATGAACCCCCCGTAGTTGGAGAGCAGTACTTC
>.|TRBV9|.|TRBJ2-3
CASSLQTNTDTQYF
TGTGCCAGCAGCCTACAGACTAATACAGATACGCAGTATTTT
>.|TRBV3-1|many|TRBJ2-1
CASSQEGRLERLYNEQFF
TGTGCCAGCAGCCAAGAGGGGAGGCTAGAAAGACTCTACAATGAGCAGTTCTTC
>TRBD2|TRBV12-3/TRBV12-4|many|TRBJ2-2
CASSWSGRAGELFF
TGTGCCAGCAGTTGGAGCGGGAGGGCCGGGGAGCTGTTTTTT
>.|TRBV5-5|few|TRBJ1-1
CASSFQLRMNTEAFF
TGTGCCAGCAGCTTCCAGCTTCGGATGAACACTGAAGCTTTCTTT
>TRBD2|TRBV25-1|few|TRBJ2-1
CASSEGLAGVGEQFF
TGTGCCAGCAGTGAGGGACTAGCGGGAGTGGGTGAGCAGTTCTTC
>.|TRBV10-3|.|TRBJ1-6
CAIRSSPGAYNSPLHF
TGTGCCATCAGGAGCTCTCCGGGGGCTTACAATTCACCCCTCCACTTT